The rows below give T cell receptor beta chains drawn from one sample of a study of cytomegalovirus exposure and HLA in healthy donors. Libraries were prepared by immunoSEQ multiplex PCR; TCRdb keeps only in-frame clonotypes and omits some of them. This repertoire comprises tens of thousands of clones; its ten largest clones make up around 2.3%. Specimen: PBMCs. Source of these receptors: a female donor in good health and CMV-seronegative. CDR3s include the opening cysteine and the closing phenylalanine or tryptophan. The D gene is left open where the match is weak.

v_gene	d_gene	j_gene	CDR3aa	CDR3nt
TRBV11-2	NA	TRBJ2-7	CASSSPGEVRAYEQYF	TGTGCCAGCAGCTCACCGGGAGAGGTTCGGGCCTACGAGCAGTACTTC
TRBV6-6	NA	TRBJ2-3	CASSPGSTDTQYF	TGTGCCAGCAGTCCAGGGTCGACAGATACGCAGTATTTT
TRBV30	NA	TRBJ1-2	CAWSGTAGYYGYTF	TGTGCCTGGTCCGGGACGGCGGGATACTATGGCTACACCTTC
TRBV4-2	NA	TRBJ1-1	CASSQDMGGTEAFF	TGTGCCAGCAGCCAAGATATGGGGGGCACTGAAGCTTTCTTT
TRBV2	TRBD2	TRBJ2-7	CASHTGTSGRSGQYF	TGTGCCAGCCACACCGGGACTAGCGGGAGAAGTGGGCAGTACTTC
TRBV7-3	NA	TRBJ1-1	CASSNRRGYIEAFF	TGTGCCAGCAGCAACCGTAGGGGTTATATTGAAGCTTTCTTT
TRBV30	TRBD1	TRBJ1-1	CAWRTDRDTEAFF	TGTGCCTGGAGGACCGACAGGGACACTGAAGCTTTCTTT
TRBV14	TRBD2	TRBJ2-7	CASSQGEGRSYEQYF	TGTGCCAGCAGCCAAGGGGAGGGTAGGTCCTACGAGCAGTACTTC
TRBV2	NA	TRBJ2-2	CASSSVERRANTGELFF	TGTGCCAGCAGCTCGGTAGAGCGGCGAGCGAACACCGGGGAGCTGTTTTTT
TRBV19	TRBD1	TRBJ1-5	CASKGWGQGGNQPQHF	TGTGCCAGTAAAGGTTGGGGACAGGGGGGGAATCAGCCCCAGCATTTT
TRBV25-1	NA	TRBJ2-1	CASSSASSYNEQFF	TGTGCCAGCAGTTCCGCTAGCTCCTACAATGAGCAGTTCTTC
TRBV7-7	TRBD1	TRBJ2-7	CASSLGGPGQGDEQYF	TGTGCTAGCAGCTTAGGAGGACCGGGACAGGGGGACGAGCAGTACTTC
TRBV11-3	TRBD1	TRBJ1-2	CASSDRQGNYGYTF	TGTGCCAGCAGCGACCGACAGGGTAACTATGGCTACACCTTC
TRBV18	TRBD2	TRBJ2-1	CASSPRGTSGSLFYNEQFF	TGTGCCAGCTCACCACGAGGAACTAGCGGGAGTCTCTTCTACAATGAGCAGTTCTTC
TRBV4-3	TRBD1	TRBJ2-1	CASSHPGTGARNEQFF	TGCGCCAGCAGCCATCCCGGGACAGGGGCACGCAATGAGCAGTTCTTC
TRBV4-1	TRBD2	TRBJ2-3	CASSQGLAGGYSTDTQYF	TGCGCCAGCAGCCAAGGACTAGCGGGAGGGTATAGCACAGATACGCAGTATTTT
TRBV4-2	TRBD1	TRBJ2-7	CASSHRDRGSYEQYF	TGTGCCAGCAGCCACCGGGACAGGGGCTCCTACGAGCAGTACTTC
TRBV14	TRBD2	TRBJ2-7	CASSQKLGGAAYEQYF	TGTGCCAGCAGCCAGAAGCTCGGGGGGGCAGCCTACGAGCAGTACTTC
TRBV6-5	TRBD1	TRBJ1-4	CASSRRDRDLEKLFF	TGTGCCAGCAGCCGACGGGACAGGGATCTTGAAAAACTGTTTTTT
TRBV29-1	NA	TRBJ2-5	CSVGGGQETQYF	TGCAGCGTGGGAGGGGGGCAAGAGACCCAGTACTTC
TRBV18	TRBD2	TRBJ2-7	CASSHRGPSGSYEQYF	TGTGCCAGCTCACACAGGGGCCCTAGCGGGAGCTACGAGCAGTACTTC
TRBV2	NA	TRBJ1-5	CASSGTDSSNQPQHF	TGTGCCAGCAGTGGGACAGACTCTAGCAATCAGCCCCAGCATTTT
TRBV6-5	NA	TRBJ1-1	CASSYSPGVAFF	TGTGCCAGCAGTTACTCCCCCGGAGTAGCTTTCTTT
TRBV7-9	NA	TRBJ2-4	CASNPGVNIQYF	TGTGCCAGCAACCCGGGGGTAAACATTCAGTACTTC
TRBV11-2	NA	TRBJ1-2	CASSLAGQLYGYTF	TGTGCCAGCAGCTTAGCCGGACAGCTCTATGGCTACACCTTC
TRBV7-9	NA	TRBJ2-2	CASSSTPRGPNTGELFF	TGTGCCAGCAGCTCGACCCCTCGAGGGCCGAACACCGGGGAGCTGTTTTTT
TRBV9	TRBD2	TRBJ2-1	CASSAAGLVYNEQFF	TGTGCCAGCAGCGCCGCAGGACTAGTTTACAATGAGCAGTTCTTC
TRBV2	TRBD1	TRBJ1-1	CASSVQGASTEAFF	TGTGCCAGCAGCGTACAGGGGGCGAGCACTGAAGCTTTCTTT
TRBV14	NA	TRBJ2-7	CASSADFTAYEQYF	TGTGCCAGCAGCGCGGACTTCACGGCCTACGAGCAGTACTTC
TRBV5-1	NA	TRBJ2-7	CASSWGLTVSYEQYF	TGCGCCAGCAGTTGGGGACTCACCGTCTCCTACGAGCAGTACTTC
TRBV19	NA	TRBJ1-5	CASSIWEGLSNQPQHF	TGTGCCAGTAGTATTTGGGAGGGTCTGAGCAATCAGCCCCAGCATTTT
TRBV7-6	TRBD2	TRBJ2-1	CASSLLAGHLNEQFF	TGTGCCAGCAGCTTACTAGCGGGGCACCTCAATGAGCAGTTCTTC
TRBV5-6	NA	TRBJ1-5	CASSYGRREQPQHF	TGTGCCAGCAGCTACGGACGGAGGGAACAGCCCCAGCATTTT
TRBV30	TRBD2	TRBJ2-7	CAGSGGLGVTYEQYF	TGTGCCGGGAGCGGGGGACTAGGAGTGACCTACGAGCAGTACTTC
TRBV18	TRBD2	TRBJ2-6	CASSNSIGTSGLLAGANVLTF	TGTGCCAGCTCGAACTCGATCGGGACTAGCGGTTTACTGGCTGGGGCCAACGTCCTGACTTTC
TRBV7-3	TRBD2	TRBJ2-2	CASSSGGNTGELFF	TGTGCCAGCAGCTCGGGGGGGAACACCGGGGAGCTGTTTTTT
TRBV19	NA	TRBJ1-4	CASSGVTGEGNEKLFF	TGTGCCAGTAGTGGCGTAACGGGGGAAGGGAATGAAAAACTGTTTTTT
TRBV21-1	NA	TRBJ2-7	CASSKSTGQGWYEQYF	TGTGCCAGCAGCAAATCGACAGGTCAAGGGTGGTACGAGCAGTACTTC
TRBV30	NA	TRBJ2-1	CAWSPSGGYNEQFF	TGTGCCTGGAGTCCGTCGGGTGGTTACAATGAGCAGTTCTTC
TRBV29-1	NA	TRBJ1-2	CSVEDGLEGYTF	TGCAGCGTTGAAGATGGTTTGGAGGGCTACACCTTC
TRBV19	NA	TRBJ2-1	CASSLLGSSYNEQFF	TGTGCCAGTAGTTTGCTAGGGAGCTCCTACAATGAGCAGTTCTTC
TRBV7-2	NA	TRBJ1-1	CASSLAGGSEAFF	TGTGCCAGCAGCTTAGCCGGGGGAAGTGAAGCTTTCTTT
TRBV15	NA	TRBJ2-5	CATSSLRGGGETQYF	TGTGCCACCAGCAGCCTCAGGGGAGGGGGAGAGACCCAGTACTTC
TRBV4-1	NA	TRBJ1-5	CASSDSGDQPQHF	TGCGCCAGCAGCGATTCAGGGGATCAGCCCCAGCATTTT
TRBV6-5	TRBD2	TRBJ2-1	CASSRSGGWNEQFF	TGTGCCAGCAGCCGGTCGGGAGGATGGAATGAGCAGTTCTTC
TRBV7-3	NA	TRBJ1-1	CASSKDILMNTEAFF	TGTGCCAGCTCGAAGGACATCCTCATGAACACTGAAGCTTTCTTT
TRBV19	NA	TRBJ2-1	CASSIVSHYKYNEQFF	TGTGCCAGTAGTATAGTCAGCCACTATAAATACAATGAGCAGTTCTTC
TRBV29-1	NA	TRBJ2-1	CSVDLGSDEQFF	TGCAGCGTTGACTTAGGCAGCGATGAGCAGTTCTTC
TRBV11-3	TRBD1	TRBJ2-7	CASSSHRDRGEQYF	TGTGCCAGCAGCAGCCACCGGGACAGGGGCGAGCAGTACTTC
TRBV29-1	NA	TRBJ2-3	CSVEGSHRTLTDTQYF	TGCAGCGTTGAAGGGTCTCACAGGACACTCACAGATACGCAGTATTTT
TRBV9	NA	TRBJ2-5	CASSAGLFQETQYF	TGTGCCAGCAGCGCAGGACTATTTCAAGAGACCCAGTACTTC
TRBV19	NA	TRBJ2-5	CASSHTSPEYGTQYF	TGTGCCAGTAGTCACACTAGCCCGGAGTATGGGACCCAGTACTTC
TRBV5-1	TRBD2	TRBJ2-5	CASSLVREGETQYF	TGCGCCAGCAGCTTGGTGCGGGAGGGAGAGACCCAGTACTTC
TRBV29-1	TRBD1	TRBJ1-1	CSVASGGDYTEAFF	TGCAGCGTTGCATCAGGGGGCGATTACACTGAAGCTTTCTTT
TRBV5-6	TRBD2	TRBJ2-7	CASSLRTSGRWHEQYF	TGTGCCAGCAGCCTACGGACTAGCGGGAGGTGGCACGAGCAGTACTTC